This paragraph covers one T cell receptor (beta chain) sequence. Its specificity is not known. This sample was taken from a study of a mutant IDH1 vaccine in newly diagnosed glioma. Whole-study context: In some groups vaccination began 4-6 weeks post-radiotherapy; others received it with temozolomide. Mean patient age was about 40 years; 62.5% were male and about 40% female.

Trimming removed 5 bases at V and 5 bases at J, with 19 bases between. This CDR3 contains 16 residues. Germline assignment: CDR1 SGHAT and CDR2 FQDESV (reference sequence). Produced via immunoSEQ multiplex PCR; TCRdb's table is partial and in-frame only. The sample lists about 94,000 clones; roughly 89% were seen once. The time point here: week 47, end of study. Each vaccine dose was 300 ug of mutant IDH1 20-mer peptide, with topical imiquimod. The patients received vaccinations eight times, in weeks 1, 3, 5, 7, 11, 15, 19 and 23. Sequenced material: PBMCs, taken from a glioma patient whose treatment included an IDH1 peptide vaccine. The chain recombines TRBV11-1 with TRBJ2-1; tentatively, D is TRBD2 (5 bases). This receptor was taken from a woman in her fifties or sixties with glioma. This chain's CDR3 is CASSQSGRLVHNEQFF. The CDR3 region has the DNA TGTGCCAGCAGCCAATCTGGGAGACTGGTCCACAATGAGCAGTTCTTC.